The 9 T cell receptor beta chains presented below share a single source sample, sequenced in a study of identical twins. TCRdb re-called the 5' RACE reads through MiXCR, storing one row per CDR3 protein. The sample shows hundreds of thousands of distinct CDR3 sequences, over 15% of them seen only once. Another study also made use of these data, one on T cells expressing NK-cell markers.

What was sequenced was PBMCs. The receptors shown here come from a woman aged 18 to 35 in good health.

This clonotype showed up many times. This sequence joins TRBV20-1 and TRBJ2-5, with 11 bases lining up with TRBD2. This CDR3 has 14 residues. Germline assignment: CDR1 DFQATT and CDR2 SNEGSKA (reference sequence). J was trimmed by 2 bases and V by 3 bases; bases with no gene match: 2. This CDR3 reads CSARVAGGQETQYF. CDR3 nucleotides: TGCAGTGCTAGGGTAGCGGGAGGGCAAGAGACCCAGTACTTC.

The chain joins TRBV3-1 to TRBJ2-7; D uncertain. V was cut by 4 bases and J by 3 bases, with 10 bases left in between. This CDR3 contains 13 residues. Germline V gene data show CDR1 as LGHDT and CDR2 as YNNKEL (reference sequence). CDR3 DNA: TGTGCCAGCAGCCCCGAATACAGCTACGAGCAGTACTTC. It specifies CASSPEYSYEQYF.

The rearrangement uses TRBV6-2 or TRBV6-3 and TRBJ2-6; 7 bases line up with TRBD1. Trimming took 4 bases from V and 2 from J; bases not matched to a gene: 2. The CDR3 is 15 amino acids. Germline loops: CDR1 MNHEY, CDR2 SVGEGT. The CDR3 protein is CASSWGTAGANVLTF. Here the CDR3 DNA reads TGTGCCAGCAGTTGGGGGACAGCTGGGGCCAACGTCCTGACTTTC.

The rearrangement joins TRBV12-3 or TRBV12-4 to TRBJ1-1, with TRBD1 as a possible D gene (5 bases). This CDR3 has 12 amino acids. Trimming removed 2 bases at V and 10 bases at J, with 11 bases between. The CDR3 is CASSLMGVGAFF. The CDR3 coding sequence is TGTGCCAGCAGTTTAATGGGGGTTGGAGCTTTCTTT.

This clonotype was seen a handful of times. The CDR3: CASRGLDNQPQHF. CDR3 nucleotide sequence: TGTGCCAGCAGGGGACTGGACAATCAGCCCCAGCATTTT. The chain combines TRBV12-3 or TRBV12-4 with TRBJ1-5; tentative D call: TRBD1 (5 bases). The CDR3 has 13 residues. The V end lost 6 bases, the J end lost 3 bases, and 9 bases lay between the germline ends.

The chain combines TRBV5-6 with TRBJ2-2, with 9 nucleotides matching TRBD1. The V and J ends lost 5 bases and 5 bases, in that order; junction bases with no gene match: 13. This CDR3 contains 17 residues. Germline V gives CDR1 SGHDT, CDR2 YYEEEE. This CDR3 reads CASRKTGGRTGTGELFF. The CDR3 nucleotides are TGTGCCAGCAGGAAAACAGGGGGCAGAACGGGAACCGGGGAGCTGTTTTTT. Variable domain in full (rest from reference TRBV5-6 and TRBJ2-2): DAGVTQSPTHLIKTRGQQVTLRCSPKSGHDTVSWYQQALGQGPQFIFQYYEEEERQRGNFPDRFSGHQFPNYSSELNVNALLLGDSALYLCASRKTGGRTGTGELFFGEGSRLTVL.

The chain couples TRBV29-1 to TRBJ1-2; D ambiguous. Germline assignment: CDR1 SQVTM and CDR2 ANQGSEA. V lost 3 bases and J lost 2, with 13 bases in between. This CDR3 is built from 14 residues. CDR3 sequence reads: CSVDAQRMNYGYTF. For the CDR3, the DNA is TGCAGCGTTGATGCTCAGAGGATGAACTATGGCTACACCTTC.

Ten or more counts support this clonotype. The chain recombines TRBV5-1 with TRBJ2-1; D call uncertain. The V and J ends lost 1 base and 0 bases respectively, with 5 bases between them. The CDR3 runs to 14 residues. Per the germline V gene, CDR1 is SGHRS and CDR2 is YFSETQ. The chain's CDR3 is CASSLRSSYNEQFF. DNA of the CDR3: TGCGCCAGCAGCTTGAGGAGCTCCTACAATGAGCAGTTCTTC.

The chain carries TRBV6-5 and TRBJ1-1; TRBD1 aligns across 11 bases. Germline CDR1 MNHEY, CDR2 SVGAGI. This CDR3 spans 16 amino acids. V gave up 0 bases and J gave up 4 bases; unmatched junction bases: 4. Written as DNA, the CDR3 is TGTGCCAGCAGTTACTCTTGGGGGACAGGGGGCACTGAAGCTTTCTTT. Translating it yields CASSYSWGTGGTEAFF.